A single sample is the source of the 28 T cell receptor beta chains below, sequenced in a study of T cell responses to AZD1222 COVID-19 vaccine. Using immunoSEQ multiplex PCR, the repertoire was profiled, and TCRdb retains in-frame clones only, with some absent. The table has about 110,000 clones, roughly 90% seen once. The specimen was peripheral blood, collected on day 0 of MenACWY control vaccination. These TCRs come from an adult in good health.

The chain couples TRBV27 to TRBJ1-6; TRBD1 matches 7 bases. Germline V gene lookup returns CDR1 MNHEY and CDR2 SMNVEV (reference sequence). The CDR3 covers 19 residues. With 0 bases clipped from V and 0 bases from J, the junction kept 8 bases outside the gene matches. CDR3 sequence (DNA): TGTGCCAGCAGTTTATCGCCGGGACAGCCGAGCTCCTATAATTCACCCCTCCACTTT. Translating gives CASSLSPGQPSSYNSPLHF.

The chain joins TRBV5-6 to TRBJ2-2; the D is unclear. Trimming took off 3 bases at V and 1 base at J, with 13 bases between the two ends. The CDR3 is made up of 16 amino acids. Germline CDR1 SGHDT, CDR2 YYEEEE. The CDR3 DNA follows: TGTGCCAGCAGCTGGTCCGGACGGATGAACACCGGGGAGCTGTTTTTT. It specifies CASSWSGRMNTGELFF.

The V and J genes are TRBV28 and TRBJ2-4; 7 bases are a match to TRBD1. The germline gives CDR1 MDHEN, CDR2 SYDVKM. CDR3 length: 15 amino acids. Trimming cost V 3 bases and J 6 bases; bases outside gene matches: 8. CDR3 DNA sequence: TGTGCCAGCAGTTTGTCCGACAGGGTGGTAAACATTCAGTACTTC. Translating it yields CASSLSDRVVNIQYF.

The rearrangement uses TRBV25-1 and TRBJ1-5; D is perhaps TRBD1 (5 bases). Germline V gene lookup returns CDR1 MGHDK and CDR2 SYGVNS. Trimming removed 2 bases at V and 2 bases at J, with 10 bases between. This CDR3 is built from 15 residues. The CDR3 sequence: CASSEGGSGNQPQHF. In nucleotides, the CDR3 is TGTGCCAGCAGTGAAGGGGGGAGTGGCAATCAGCCCCAGCATTTT.

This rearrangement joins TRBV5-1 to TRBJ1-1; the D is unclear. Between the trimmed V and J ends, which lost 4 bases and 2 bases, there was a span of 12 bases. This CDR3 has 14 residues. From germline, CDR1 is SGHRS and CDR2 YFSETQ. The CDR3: CASSPLGDNTEAFF. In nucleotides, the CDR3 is TGCGCCAGCAGCCCGTTGGGCGATAACACTGAAGCTTTCTTT. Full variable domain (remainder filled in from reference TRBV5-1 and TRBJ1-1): KAGVTQTPRYLIKTRGQQVTLSCSPISGHRSVSWYQQTPGQGLQFLFEYFSETQRNKGNFPGRFSGRQFSNSRSEMNVSTLELGDSALYLCASSPLGDNTEAFFGQGTRLTVV.

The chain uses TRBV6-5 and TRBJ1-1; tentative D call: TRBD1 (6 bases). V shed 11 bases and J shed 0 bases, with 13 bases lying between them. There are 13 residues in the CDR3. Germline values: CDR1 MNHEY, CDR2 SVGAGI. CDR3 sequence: CAGNQGLNTEAFF. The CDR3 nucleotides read TGTGCCGGAAACCAGGGGTTGAACACTGAAGCTTTCTTT.

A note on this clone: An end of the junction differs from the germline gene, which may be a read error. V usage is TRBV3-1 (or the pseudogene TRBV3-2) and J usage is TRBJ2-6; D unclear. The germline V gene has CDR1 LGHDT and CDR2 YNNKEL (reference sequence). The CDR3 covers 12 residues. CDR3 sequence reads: CASSQEAQALTF. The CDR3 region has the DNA TGTGCCAGCAGCCAAGAGGCCCAGGCCCTTACCTTC.

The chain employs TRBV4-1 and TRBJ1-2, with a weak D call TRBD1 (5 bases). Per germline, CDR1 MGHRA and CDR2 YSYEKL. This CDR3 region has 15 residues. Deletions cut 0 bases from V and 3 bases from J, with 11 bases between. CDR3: CASSQDPGGDYGYTF. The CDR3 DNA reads TGCGCCAGCAGCCAAGATCCGGGGGGGGACTATGGCTACACCTTC.

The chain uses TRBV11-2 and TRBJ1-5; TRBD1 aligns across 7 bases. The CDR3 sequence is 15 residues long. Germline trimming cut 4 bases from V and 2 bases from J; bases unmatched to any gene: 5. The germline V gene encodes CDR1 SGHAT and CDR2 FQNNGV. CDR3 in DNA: TGTGCCAGCAGCTCCGCCGGGACAGGCAATCAGCCCCAGCATTTT. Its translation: CASSSAGTGNQPQHF.

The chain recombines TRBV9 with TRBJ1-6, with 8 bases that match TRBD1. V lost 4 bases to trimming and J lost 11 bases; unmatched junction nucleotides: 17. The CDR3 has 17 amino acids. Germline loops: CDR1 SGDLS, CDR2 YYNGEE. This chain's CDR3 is CASSTGQGGVGSPPLHF. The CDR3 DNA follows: TGTGCCAGCAGCACCGGACAGGGTGGAGTGGGAAGTCCACCCCTCCACTTT.

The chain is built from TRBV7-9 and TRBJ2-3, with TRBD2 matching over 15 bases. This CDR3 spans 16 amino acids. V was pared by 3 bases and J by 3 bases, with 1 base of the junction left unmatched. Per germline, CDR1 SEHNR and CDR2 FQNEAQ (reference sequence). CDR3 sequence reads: CASSLGLAGGTDTQYF. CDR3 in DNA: TGTGCCAGCAGCTTGGGACTAGCGGGGGGAACAGATACGCAGTATTTT.

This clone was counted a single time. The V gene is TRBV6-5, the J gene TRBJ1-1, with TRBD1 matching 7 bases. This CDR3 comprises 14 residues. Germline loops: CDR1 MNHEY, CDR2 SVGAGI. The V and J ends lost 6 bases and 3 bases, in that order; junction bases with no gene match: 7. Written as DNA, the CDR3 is TGTGCCAGCAGCGTGAGGGGGCAGGACACTGAAGCTTTCTTT. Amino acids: CASSVRGQDTEAFF.

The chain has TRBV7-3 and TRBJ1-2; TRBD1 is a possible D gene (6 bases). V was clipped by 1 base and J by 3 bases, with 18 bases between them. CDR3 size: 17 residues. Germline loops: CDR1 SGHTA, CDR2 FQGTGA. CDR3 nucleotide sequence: TGTGCCAGCAGCTTAAGGTACAGCAGGGGCGCTGACTATGGCTACACCTTC. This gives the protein CASSLRYSRGADYGYTF.

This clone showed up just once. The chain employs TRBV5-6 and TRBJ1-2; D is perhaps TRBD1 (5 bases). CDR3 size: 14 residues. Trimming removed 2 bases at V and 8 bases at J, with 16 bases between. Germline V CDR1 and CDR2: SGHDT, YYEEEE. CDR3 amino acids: CASSFVAGPRGYTF. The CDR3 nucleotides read TGTGCCAGCAGCTTTGTGGCAGGGCCAAGGGGCTACACCTTC.

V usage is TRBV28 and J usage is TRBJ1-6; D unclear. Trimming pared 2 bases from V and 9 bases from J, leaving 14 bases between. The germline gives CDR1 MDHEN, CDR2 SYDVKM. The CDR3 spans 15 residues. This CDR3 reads CASSLRGIRFSPLHF. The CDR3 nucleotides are TGTGCCAGCAGTTTAAGAGGGATCCGGTTTTCACCCCTCCACTTT.

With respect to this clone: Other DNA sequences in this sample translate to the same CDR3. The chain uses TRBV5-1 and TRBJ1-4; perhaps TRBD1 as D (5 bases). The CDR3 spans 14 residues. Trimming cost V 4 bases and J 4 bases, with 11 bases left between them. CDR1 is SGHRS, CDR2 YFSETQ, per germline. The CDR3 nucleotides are TGCGCCAGCAGCCTGGGGGGGTTTAATGAAAAACTGTTTTTT. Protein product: CASSLGGFNEKLFF.

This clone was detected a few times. The DNA of the CDR3 is TGTGCCTGGAGTCGAAAAGCCGGGACAGGGCTGTACGAGCAGTACTTC. It encodes CAWSRKAGTGLYEQYF. V and J are TRBV30 and TRBJ2-7; 9 bases are a match to TRBD1. The germline gives CDR1 GTSNPN, CDR2 SVGIG (reference sequence). After removal of 2 bases from V and 4 bases from J, the junction contained 12 bases not matched to a gene. The CDR3 spans 16 residues.

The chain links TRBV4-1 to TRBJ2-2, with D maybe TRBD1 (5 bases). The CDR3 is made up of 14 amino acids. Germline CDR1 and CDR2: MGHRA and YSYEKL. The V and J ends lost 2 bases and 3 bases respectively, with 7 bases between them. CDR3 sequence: CASSQQGYTGELFF. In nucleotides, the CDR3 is TGCGCCAGCAGCCAACAGGGTTACACCGGGGAGCTGTTTTTT.

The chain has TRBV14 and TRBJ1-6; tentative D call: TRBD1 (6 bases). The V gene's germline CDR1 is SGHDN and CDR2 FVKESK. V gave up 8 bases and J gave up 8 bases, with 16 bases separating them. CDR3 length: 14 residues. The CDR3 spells CASARGGTYSPLHF. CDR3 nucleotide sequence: TGTGCCAGCGCGAGAGGGGGTACATATTCACCCCTCCACTTT.

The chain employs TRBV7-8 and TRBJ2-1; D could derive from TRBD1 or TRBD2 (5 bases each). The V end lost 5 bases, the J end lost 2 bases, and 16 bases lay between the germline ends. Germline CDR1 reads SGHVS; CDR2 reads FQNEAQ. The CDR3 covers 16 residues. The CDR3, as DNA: TGTGCCAGCAGCCCCGCGGTGGGGGTGGCCTACAATGAGCAGTTCTTC. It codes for CASSPAVGVAYNEQFF.

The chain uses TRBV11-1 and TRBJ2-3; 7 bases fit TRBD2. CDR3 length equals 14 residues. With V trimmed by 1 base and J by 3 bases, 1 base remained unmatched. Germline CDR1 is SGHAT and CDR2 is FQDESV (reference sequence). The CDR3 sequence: CASSLGGGTDTQYF. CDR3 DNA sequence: TGTGCCAGCAGCTTAGGGGGGGGGACAGATACGCAGTATTTT.

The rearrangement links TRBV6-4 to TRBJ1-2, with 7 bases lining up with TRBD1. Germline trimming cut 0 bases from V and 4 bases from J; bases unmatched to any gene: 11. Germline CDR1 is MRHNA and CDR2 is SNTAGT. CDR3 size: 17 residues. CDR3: CASSDSKTGRGPYGYTF. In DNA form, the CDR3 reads TGTGCCAGCAGTGACTCGAAGACAGGGAGGGGGCCCTATGGCTACACCTTC.

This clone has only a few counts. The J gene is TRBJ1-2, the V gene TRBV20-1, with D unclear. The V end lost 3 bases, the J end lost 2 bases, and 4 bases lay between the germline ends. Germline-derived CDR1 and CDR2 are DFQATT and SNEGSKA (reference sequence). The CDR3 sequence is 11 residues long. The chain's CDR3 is CSASENYGYTF. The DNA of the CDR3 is TGCAGTGCTAGCGAAAACTATGGCTACACCTTC.

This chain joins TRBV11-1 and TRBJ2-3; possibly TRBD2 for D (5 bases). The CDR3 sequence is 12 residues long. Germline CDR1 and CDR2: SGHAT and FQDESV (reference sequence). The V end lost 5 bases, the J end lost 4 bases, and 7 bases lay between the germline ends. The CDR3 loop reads CASSLGADTQYF. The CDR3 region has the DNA TGTGCCAGCAGCCTCGGGGCAGATACGCAGTATTTT. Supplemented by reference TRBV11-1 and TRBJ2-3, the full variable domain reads EAEVAQSPRYKITEKSQAVAFWCDPISGHATLYWYRQILGQGPELLVQFQDESVVDDSQLPKDRFSAERLKGVDSTLKIQPAELGDSAMYLCASSLGADTQYFGPGTRLTVL.

The CDR3 DNA sequence: TGTGCCAGCAGCTTAGTCGGAGTCTATAGCAATCAGCCCCAGCATTTT. Translation gives CASSLVGVYSNQPQHF. The chain combines TRBV7-2 with TRBJ1-5; D unclear. This CDR3 contains 16 residues. The germline V and J ends were trimmed by 1 base and 0 bases, with 10 bases remaining between them. Germline loops: CDR1 SGHTA, CDR2 FQGNSA.

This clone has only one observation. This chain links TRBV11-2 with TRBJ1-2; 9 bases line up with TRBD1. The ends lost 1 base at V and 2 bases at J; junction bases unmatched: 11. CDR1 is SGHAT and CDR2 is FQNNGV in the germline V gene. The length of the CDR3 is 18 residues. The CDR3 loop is CASSLGFGTGQPNYGYTF. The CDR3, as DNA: TGTGCCAGCAGCTTAGGTTTTGGGACAGGGCAACCCAACTATGGCTACACCTTC. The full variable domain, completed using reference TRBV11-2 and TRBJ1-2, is EAGVAQSPRYKIIEKRQSVAFWCNPISGHATLYWYQQILGQGPKLLIQFQNNGVVDDSQLPKDRFSAERLKGVDSTLKIQPAKLEDSAVYLCASSLGFGTGQPNYGYTFGSGTRLTVV.

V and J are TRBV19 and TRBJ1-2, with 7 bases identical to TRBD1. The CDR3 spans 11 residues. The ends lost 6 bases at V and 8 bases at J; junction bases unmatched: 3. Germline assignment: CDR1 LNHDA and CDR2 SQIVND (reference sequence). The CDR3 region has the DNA TGTGCCAGTAGCCGGGACAGAGGCTACACCTTC. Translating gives CASSRDRGYTF.

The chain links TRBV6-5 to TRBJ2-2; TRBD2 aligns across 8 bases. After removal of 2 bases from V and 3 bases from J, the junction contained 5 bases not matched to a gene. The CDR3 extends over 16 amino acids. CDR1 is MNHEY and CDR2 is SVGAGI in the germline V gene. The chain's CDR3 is CASSYPGGPDTGELFF. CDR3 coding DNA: TGTGCCAGCAGTTACCCGGGGGGGCCCGACACCGGGGAGCTGTTTTTT.